This T cell receptor (beta chain) originates from a study of cytomegalovirus exposure and HLA in healthy donors. The primer mix had 60 Vbeta and 13 Jbeta primers. Using immunoSEQ multiplex PCR, the repertoire was profiled, and TCRdb retains in-frame clones only, with some absent. The sample consists of about 150,000 clones, 81% of them appearing once. Germline V CDR1 and CDR2: SQVTM, ANQGSEA. With 7 bases clipped from V and 2 bases from J, the junction kept 3 bases outside the gene matches. The CDR3 is 12 amino acids. Study observations and caveats: Among the CMV-associated chains, three were confirmed in vitro as specific for CMV antigens. A list of 150 or so TCR beta chains associated with cytomegalovirus was given.

As to this clone: The antigen is not known.

V is TRBV29-1 and J is TRBJ1-1; the match to TRBD1 covers 8 bases. The clonotype comes from a man in his fifties in good health and CMV-seropositive. The sample comprised PBMCs. This CDR3 reads CSGGQDNTEAFF. The CDR3 coding sequence is TGCAGCGGGGGACAGGATAACACTGAAGCTTTCTTT.